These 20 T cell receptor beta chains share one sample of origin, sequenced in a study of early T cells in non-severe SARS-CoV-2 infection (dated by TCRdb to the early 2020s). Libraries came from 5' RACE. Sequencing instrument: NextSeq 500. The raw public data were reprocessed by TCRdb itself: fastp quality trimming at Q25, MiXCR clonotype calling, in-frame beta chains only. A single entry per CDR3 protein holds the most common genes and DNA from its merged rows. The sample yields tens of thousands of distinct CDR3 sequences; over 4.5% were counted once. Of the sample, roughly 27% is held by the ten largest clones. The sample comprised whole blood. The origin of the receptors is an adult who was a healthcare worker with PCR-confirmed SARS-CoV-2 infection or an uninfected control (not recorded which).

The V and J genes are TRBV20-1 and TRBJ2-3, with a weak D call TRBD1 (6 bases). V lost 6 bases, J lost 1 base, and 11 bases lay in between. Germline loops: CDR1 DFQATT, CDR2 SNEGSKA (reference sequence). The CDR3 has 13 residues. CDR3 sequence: CSASRTGTDTQYF. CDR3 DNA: TGCAGTGCCAGTCGGACAGGCACAGATACGCAGTATTTT.

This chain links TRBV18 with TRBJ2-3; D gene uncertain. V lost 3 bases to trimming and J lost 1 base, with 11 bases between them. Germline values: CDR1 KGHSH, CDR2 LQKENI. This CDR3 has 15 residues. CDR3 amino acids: CASSPPQQRTDTQYF. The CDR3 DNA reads TGTGCCAGCTCACCCCCACAGCAACGCACAGATACGCAGTATTTT.

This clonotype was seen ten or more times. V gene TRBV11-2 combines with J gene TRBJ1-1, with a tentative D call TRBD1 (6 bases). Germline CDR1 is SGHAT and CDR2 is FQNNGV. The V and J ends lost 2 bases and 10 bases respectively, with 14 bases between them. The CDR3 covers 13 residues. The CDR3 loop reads CASSLQGGVRAFF. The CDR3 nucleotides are TGTGCCAGCAGCTTACAAGGGGGAGTCAGAGCTTTCTTT.

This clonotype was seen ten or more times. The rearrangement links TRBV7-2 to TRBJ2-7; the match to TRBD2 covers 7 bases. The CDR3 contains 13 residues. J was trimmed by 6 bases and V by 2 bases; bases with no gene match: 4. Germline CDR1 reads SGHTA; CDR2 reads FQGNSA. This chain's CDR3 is CASSLSGGGEQYF. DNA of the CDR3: TGTGCCAGCAGCTTATCGGGGGGAGGCGAGCAGTACTTC.

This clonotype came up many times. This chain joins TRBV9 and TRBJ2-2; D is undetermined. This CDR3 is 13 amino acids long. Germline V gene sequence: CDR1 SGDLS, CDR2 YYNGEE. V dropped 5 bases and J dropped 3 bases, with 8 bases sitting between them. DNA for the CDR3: TGTGCCAGCAGGCAAGCTCACACCGGGGAGCTGTTTTTT. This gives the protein CASRQAHTGELFF.

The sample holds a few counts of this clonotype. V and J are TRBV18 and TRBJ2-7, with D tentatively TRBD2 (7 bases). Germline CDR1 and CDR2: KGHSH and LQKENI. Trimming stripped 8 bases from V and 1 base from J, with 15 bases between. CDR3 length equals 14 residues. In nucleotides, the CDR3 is TGTGCCAGCGGACCGGGGGGACATTCCTACGAGCAGTACTTC. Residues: CASGPGGHSYEQYF.

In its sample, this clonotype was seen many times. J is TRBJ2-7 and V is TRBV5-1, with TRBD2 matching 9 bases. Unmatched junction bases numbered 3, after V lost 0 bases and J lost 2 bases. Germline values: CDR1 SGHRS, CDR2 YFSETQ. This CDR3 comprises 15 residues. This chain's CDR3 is CASSLVTSGPYEQYF. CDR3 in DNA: TGCGCCAGCAGCTTGGTGACTAGCGGACCCTACGAGCAGTACTTC.

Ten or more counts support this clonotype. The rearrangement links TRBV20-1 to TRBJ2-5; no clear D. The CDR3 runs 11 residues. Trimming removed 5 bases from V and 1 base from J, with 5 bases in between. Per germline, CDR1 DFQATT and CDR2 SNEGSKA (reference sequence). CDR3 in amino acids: CSADGQETQYF. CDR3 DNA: TGCAGTGCTGACGGCCAAGAGACCCAGTACTTC.

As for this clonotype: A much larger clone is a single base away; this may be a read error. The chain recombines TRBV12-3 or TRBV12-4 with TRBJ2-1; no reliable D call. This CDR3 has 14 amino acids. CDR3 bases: TGTGCCGGCAGTTTAAGTTACGGCGACAATGAGCAGTTCTTC. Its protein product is CAGSLSYGDNEQFF.

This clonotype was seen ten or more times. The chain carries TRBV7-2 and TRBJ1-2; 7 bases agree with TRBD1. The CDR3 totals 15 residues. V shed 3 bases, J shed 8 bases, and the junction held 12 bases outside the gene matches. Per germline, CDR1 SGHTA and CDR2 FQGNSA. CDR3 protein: CASSLQTGTGVGYTF. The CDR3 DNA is TGTGCCAGCAGCTTGCAGACAGGGACGGGTGTGGGCTACACCTTC.

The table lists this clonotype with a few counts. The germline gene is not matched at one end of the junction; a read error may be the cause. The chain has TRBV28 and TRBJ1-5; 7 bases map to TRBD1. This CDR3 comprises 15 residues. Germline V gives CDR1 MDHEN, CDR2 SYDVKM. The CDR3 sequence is CASSFLPGTVYPPHF. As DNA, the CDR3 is TGTGCCAGCAGTTTCCTACCCGGGACAGTTTACCCCCCGCATTTT. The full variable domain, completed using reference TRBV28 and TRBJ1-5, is DVKVTQSSRYLVKRTGEKVFLECVQDMDHENMFWYRQDPGLGLRLIYFSYDVKMKEKGDIPEGYSVSREKKERFSLILESASTNQTSMYLCASSFLPGTVYPPHFGDGTRLSIL.

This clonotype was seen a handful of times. The CDR3 spells CASSLAPAGSTLAKNIQYF. CDR3 coding DNA: TGTGCCAGCAGCTTAGCTCCGGCAGGGTCGACCTTAGCCAAAAACATTCAGTACTTC. The V and J genes are TRBV7-8 and TRBJ2-4; perhaps TRBD1 as D (5 bases). Deletions cut 0 bases from V and 0 bases from J, with 18 bases between. Germline V gene sequence: CDR1 SGHVS, CDR2 FQNEAQ. The CDR3 has 19 residues.

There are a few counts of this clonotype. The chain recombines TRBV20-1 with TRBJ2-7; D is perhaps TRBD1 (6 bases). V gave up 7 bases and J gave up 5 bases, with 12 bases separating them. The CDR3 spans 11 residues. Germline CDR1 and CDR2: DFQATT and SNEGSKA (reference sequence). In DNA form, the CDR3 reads TGCAGTGTCCCAGGGGACCACGAGCAGTACTTC. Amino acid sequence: CSVPGDHEQYF.

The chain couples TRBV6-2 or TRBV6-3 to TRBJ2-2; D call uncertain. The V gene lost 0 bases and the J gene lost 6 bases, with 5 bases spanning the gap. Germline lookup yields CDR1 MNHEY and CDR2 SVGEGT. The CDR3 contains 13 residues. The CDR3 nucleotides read TGTGCCAGCAGTTACTCGGTAGCCGGGGAGCTGTTTTTT. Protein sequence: CASSYSVAGELFF.

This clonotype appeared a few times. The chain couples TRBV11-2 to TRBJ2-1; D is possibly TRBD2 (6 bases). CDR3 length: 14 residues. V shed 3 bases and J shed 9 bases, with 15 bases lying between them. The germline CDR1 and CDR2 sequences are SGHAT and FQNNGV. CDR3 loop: CASSFRDSMREQFF. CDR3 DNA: TGTGCCAGCAGCTTCCGGGACTCGATGCGTGAGCAGTTCTTC. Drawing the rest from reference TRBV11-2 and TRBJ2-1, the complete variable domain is EAGVAQSPRYKIIEKRQSVAFWCNPISGHATLYWYQQILGQGPKLLIQFQNNGVVDDSQLPKDRFSAERLKGVDSTLKIQPAKLEDSAVYLCASSFRDSMREQFFGPGTRLTVL.

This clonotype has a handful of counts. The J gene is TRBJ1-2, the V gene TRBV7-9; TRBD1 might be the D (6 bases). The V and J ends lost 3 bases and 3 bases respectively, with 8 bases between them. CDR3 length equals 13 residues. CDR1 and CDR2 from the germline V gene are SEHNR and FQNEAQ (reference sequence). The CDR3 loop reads CASSLSGDYGYTF. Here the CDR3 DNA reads TGTGCCAGCAGCTTGTCAGGGGACTATGGCTACACCTTC.

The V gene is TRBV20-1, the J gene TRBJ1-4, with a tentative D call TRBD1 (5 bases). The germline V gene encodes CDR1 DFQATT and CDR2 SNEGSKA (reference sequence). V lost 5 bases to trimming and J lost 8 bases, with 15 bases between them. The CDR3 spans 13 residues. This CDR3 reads CSAYDRRGEKLFF. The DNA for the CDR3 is TGCAGTGCTTATGACCGACGGGGCGAAAAACTGTTTTTT.

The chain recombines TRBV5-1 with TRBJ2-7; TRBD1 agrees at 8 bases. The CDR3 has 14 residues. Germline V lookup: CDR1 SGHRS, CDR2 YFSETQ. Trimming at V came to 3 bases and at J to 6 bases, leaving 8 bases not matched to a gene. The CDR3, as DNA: TGCGCCAGCAGCTCCGGGACAGGTGCTGGCGAGCAGTACTTC. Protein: CASSSGTGAGEQYF.

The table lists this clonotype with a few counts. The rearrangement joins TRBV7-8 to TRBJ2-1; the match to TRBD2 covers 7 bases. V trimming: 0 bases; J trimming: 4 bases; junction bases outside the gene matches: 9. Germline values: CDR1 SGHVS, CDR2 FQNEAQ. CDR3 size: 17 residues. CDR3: CASSLARPSGKYNEQFF. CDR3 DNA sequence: TGTGCCAGCAGCTTAGCTAGACCCAGCGGGAAATACAATGAGCAGTTCTTC.

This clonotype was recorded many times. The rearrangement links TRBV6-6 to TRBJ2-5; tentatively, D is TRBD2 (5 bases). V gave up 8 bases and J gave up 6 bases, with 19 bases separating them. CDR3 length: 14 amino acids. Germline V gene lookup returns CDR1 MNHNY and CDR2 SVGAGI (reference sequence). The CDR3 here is CASRVGDGVKTQYF. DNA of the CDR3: TGTGCCAGCCGGGTCGGGGATGGGGTAAAGACCCAGTACTTC.